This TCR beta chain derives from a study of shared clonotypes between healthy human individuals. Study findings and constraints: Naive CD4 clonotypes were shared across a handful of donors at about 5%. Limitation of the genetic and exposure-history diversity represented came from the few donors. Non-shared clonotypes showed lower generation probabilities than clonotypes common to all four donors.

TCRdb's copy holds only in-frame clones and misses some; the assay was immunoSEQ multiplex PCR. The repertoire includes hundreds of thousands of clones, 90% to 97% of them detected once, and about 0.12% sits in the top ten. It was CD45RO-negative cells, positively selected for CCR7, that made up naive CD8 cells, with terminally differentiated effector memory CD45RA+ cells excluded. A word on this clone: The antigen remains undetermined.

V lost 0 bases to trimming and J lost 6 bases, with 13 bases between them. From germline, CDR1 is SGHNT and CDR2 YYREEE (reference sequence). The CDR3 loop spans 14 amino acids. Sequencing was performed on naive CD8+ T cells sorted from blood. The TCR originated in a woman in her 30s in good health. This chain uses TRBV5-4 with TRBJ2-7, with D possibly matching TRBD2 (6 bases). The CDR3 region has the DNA TGTGCCAGCAGCTTGGCCTGGGGGGAATTCGAGCAGTACTTC. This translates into CASSLAWGEFEQYF.